These 18 T cell receptor beta chains were sequenced from one sample in a study of OX40 agonist ivuxolimab in advanced cancers. Sequenced by immunoSEQ multiplex PCR; TCRdb stores in-frame clones only, minus some. This table has about 100,000 clones, roughly 90% appearing once. This sample comprised CD4+ or CD8+ T cells sorted from blood, obtained in a trial of the OX40 agonist ivuxolimab. Receptors originate from an adult with an advanced solid tumor such as melanoma, head and neck, liver or kidney cancer.

The chain joins TRBV19 to TRBJ1-1; 7 nucleotides line up with TRBD1. CDR3 length equals 15 residues. J lost 6 bases, V lost 7 bases, and 14 bases had no gene match. Germline V gene sequence: CDR1 LNHDA, CDR2 SQIVND (reference sequence). CDR3: CASTHGRKRGPEAFF. For the CDR3, the DNA is TGTGCCAGTACACACGGAAGAAAAAGGGGGCCTGAAGCTTTCTTT.

The table lists this clone with a count of one. The DNA of the CDR3 is TGTGCCAGCAGCCTTTTAGGTACGGGAGGAACTGAAGCTTTCTTT. Protein sequence: CASSLLGTGGTEAFF. The gene calls are TRBV5-6 and TRBJ1-1; D remains ambiguous. Between the trimmed V and J ends, which lost 4 bases and 5 bases, there was a span of 18 bases. Germline-derived CDR1 and CDR2 are SGHDT and YYEEEE. The CDR3 consists of 15 residues.

The chain is built from TRBV7-2 and TRBJ2-7, with 7 bases fitting TRBD1. CDR1 and CDR2 from the germline V gene are SGHTA and FQGNSA. V dropped 3 bases and J dropped 1; count of bases not matched to a gene: 6. The CDR3 totals 15 residues. The CDR3 reads CASSFTGDPSYEQYF. The CDR3 nucleotides read TGTGCCAGCAGCTTCACAGGGGACCCTTCCTACGAGCAGTACTTC.

In regard to this clone: The germline gene is not matched at one end of the junction; a read error may be the cause. The chain carries TRBV7-7 and TRBJ2-1; D is unclear. The CDR3 contains 13 residues. CDR1 is SSHAT and CDR2 is FNYEAQ in the germline V gene (reference sequence). The CDR3 nucleotides read TGTGCTAGCAGCCCCGACTTGTACAATGAGCAGTTCTTC. As protein: CASSPDLYNEQFF.

This chain joins TRBV14 and TRBJ2-1; TRBD1 is a possible D gene (6 bases). The CDR3 totals 16 residues. V was clipped by 5 bases and J by 3 bases, with 17 bases between them. CDR1 is SGHDN and CDR2 is FVKESK in the germline V gene. The DNA of the CDR3 is TGTGCCAGCAGCGACGGGACACTTCGGGACTACAATGAGCAGTTCTTC. Its protein product is CASSDGTLRDYNEQFF.

The chain combines TRBV5-6 with TRBJ1-1, with 7 bases that match TRBD1. Germline V gives CDR1 SGHDT, CDR2 YYEEEE. This CDR3 has 16 amino acids. V trimming: 3 bases; J trimming: 0 bases; junction bases outside the gene matches: 8. The CDR3 nucleotides are TGTGCCAGCAGCTACCGTACAGGGGCCTTGAACACTGAAGCTTTCTTT. This translates into CASSYRTGALNTEAFF. Full variable domain (rest looked up from reference TRBV5-6 and TRBJ1-1): DAGVTQSPTHLIKTRGQQVTLRCSPKSGHDTVSWYQQALGQGPQFIFQYYEEEERQRGNFPDRFSGHQFPNYSSELNVNALLLGDSALYLCASSYRTGALNTEAFFGQGTRLTVV.

The chain recombines TRBV4-1 with TRBJ2-7; D uncertain. The germline V gene has CDR1 MGHRA and CDR2 YSYEKL. There are 13 residues in the CDR3. Trimming stripped 1 base from V and 3 bases from J, with 7 bases between. The CDR3 loop reads CASSQGPLYEQYF. The CDR3 region has the DNA TGCGCCAGCAGCCAAGGTCCCCTCTACGAGCAGTACTTC.

J is TRBJ2-5 and V is TRBV6-4, with 11 bases lining up with TRBD2. The V gene's germline CDR1 is MRHNA and CDR2 SNTAGT. V trimming: 4 bases; J trimming: 0 bases; junction bases outside the gene matches: 4. The CDR3 covers 16 residues. CDR3 sequence reads: CASSAPSGRYQETQYF. The CDR3, as DNA: TGTGCCAGCAGTGCGCCTAGCGGGAGGTACCAAGAGACCCAGTACTTC.

The CDR3 reads CASTDSIETQYF. DNA of the CDR3: TGTGCCAGCACGGACAGCATCGAGACCCAGTACTTC. The rearrangement joins TRBV2 to TRBJ2-5; possible D gene TRBD1, 6 bases. The CDR3 runs 12 residues. The V gene lost 7 bases and the J gene lost 5 bases, with 11 bases spanning the gap. Germline lookup yields CDR1 SNHLY and CDR2 FYNNEI. The variable domain in full, completed from reference TRBV2 and TRBJ2-5, reads EPEVTQTPSHQVTQMGQEVILRCVPISNHLYFYWYRQILGQKVEFLVSFYNNEISEKSEIFDDQFSVERPDGSNFTLKIRSTKLEDSAMYFCASTDSIETQYFGPGTRLLVL.

The chain uses TRBV7-9 and TRBJ2-1, with 8 bases fitting TRBD1. In germline, CDR1 is SEHNR, CDR2 FQNEAQ (reference sequence). The CDR3 totals 13 residues. The junction had 4 bases not matched to a gene; V was cut back by 5 bases and J by 7 bases. In DNA, the CDR3 is TGTGCCAGCAGCCCAGGGGGCGAGAATGAGCAGTTCTTC. Its protein is CASSPGGENEQFF.

CDR3 loop: CASGLEERTKQYF. CDR3 DNA sequence: TGTGCTAGTGGTTTGGAAGAGAGAACTAAACAGTACTTC. The gene calls are TRBV12-5 and TRBJ2-7; D uncertain. CDR3 size: 13 residues. The V and J ends lost 1 base and 10 bases respectively, with 14 bases between them. CDR1 LGHNT and CDR2 FRNRAP come from the germline V gene.

The chain is built from TRBV6-6 and TRBJ2-5, with D possibly TRBD1 on 6 matching bases. The CDR3 length is 14 residues. Germline CDR1 and CDR2: MNHNY and SVGAGI (reference sequence). With 2 bases removed from V and 2 bases from J, the gap between germline ends came to 9 bases. As DNA, the CDR3 is TGTGCCAGCAGTTACGGACAGACACAAGAGACCCAGTACTTC. Residues: CASSYGQTQETQYF.

The J gene is TRBJ2-3, the V gene TRBV18; D not resolved. This CDR3 has 13 residues. The germline gives CDR1 KGHSH, CDR2 LQKENI. Trimming stripped 3 bases from V and 4 bases from J, with 8 bases between. The CDR3 sequence is CASSPIMADTQYF. As DNA, the CDR3 is TGTGCCAGCTCACCCATAATGGCAGATACGCAGTATTTT. Full variable domain (outside the CDR3, taken from reference TRBV18 and TRBJ2-3): NAGVMQNPRHLVRRRGQEARLRCSPMKGHSHVYWYRQLPEEGLKFMVYLQKENIIDESGMPKERFSAEFPKEGPSILRIQQVVRGDSAAYFCASSPIMADTQYFGPGTRLTVL.

The chain links TRBV7-2 to TRBJ1-3; 9 bases line up with TRBD1. This CDR3 has 18 amino acids. The germline CDR1 and CDR2 sequences are SGHTA and FQGNSA. V dropped 5 bases and J dropped 2; count of bases not matched to a gene: 13. The CDR3 region is CASSTPGTGSLAGNTIYF. The CDR3 DNA reads TGTGCCAGCAGCACCCCCGGGACAGGGAGTTTAGCTGGAAACACCATATATTTT.

The V and J genes are TRBV2 and TRBJ1-5, with TRBD1 matching 7 bases. This CDR3 region has 14 residues. CDR1 and CDR2 (germline): SNHLY, FYNNEI. V dropped 7 bases and J dropped 3; count of bases not matched to a gene: 6. The CDR3 bases are TGTGCCAGCACCGAGACAGGGAACAATCAGCCCCAGCATTTT. It codes for CASTETGNNQPQHF.

The chain combines TRBV29-1 with TRBJ2-3; D possibly matches TRBD1 or TRBD2 (6 bases each). V lost 4 bases to trimming and J lost 4 bases, with 9 bases between them. From germline, CDR1 is SQVTM and CDR2 ANQGSEA. The CDR3 runs to 12 residues. The CDR3 bases are TGCAGCGTTGTGGGGGGCGCAGATACGCAGTATTTT. Its protein is CSVVGGADTQYF.

V is TRBV5-1 and J is TRBJ2-5; TRBD2 matches at 7 bases. CDR1 and CDR2 (germline): SGHRS, YFSETQ. This CDR3 comprises 14 residues. V lost 5 bases and J lost 4; bases outside the gene matches: 8. The CDR3 protein is CASRPRTSLETQYF. In nucleotides, the CDR3 is TGCGCCAGCAGACCCCGGACTAGTCTAGAGACCCAGTACTTC.

V and J are TRBV7-2 and TRBJ2-7; tentatively, D is TRBD1 (6 bases). Between the trimmed V and J ends, which lost 1 base and 4 bases, there was a span of 11 bases. The CDR3 runs to 14 residues. In germline, CDR1 is SGHTA, CDR2 FQGNSA. CDR3 loop: CASSLGNRAYEQYF. In nucleotides, the CDR3 is TGTGCCAGCAGCTTAGGAAACAGGGCTTACGAGCAGTACTTC.